These 5 T cell receptor beta chains share one sample of origin, sequenced in a study of shared T cell receptors in the human thymus. Assay used: immunoSEQ multiplex PCR; TCRdb lists only in-frame clones, some missing. The sample shows fewer than 700,000 clones, more than 75% of them seen only once. This sample was also put to use in a study of human thymus T cells.

The sequenced sample consisted of thymocytes. Receptors originate from a boy less than two years old with a congenital heart defect.

V is TRBV12-5 and J is TRBJ2-4; possibly TRBD2 for D (6 bases). Per germline, CDR1 LGHNT and CDR2 FRNRAP. The CDR3 contains 13 residues. V was shortened by 0 bases and J by 12 bases, with 12 bases between the two germline ends. The CDR3, as DNA: TGTGCTAGTGGTTTGGTACTAGGAGGGGATCAGTACTTC. Its protein product is CASGLVLGGDQYF.

This rearrangement joins TRBV30 to TRBJ2-7; no clear D. The CDR3 has 11 amino acids. With 2 bases removed from V and 4 bases from J, the gap between germline ends came to 6 bases. Germline V gene data show CDR1 as GTSNPN and CDR2 as SVGIG (reference sequence). This CDR3 is CAWSLLYEQYF. CDR3 in DNA: TGTGCCTGGAGTCTCCTATACGAGCAGTACTTC.

In DNA form, the CDR3 reads TGTGCCAGCAGCGTAGCTGGACTAGCGGGAGCCGATGAGCAGTTCTTC. Residues: CASSVAGLAGADEQFF. This chain links TRBV9 with TRBJ2-1; 13 nucleotides match TRBD2. V lost 0 bases to trimming and J lost 8 bases; unmatched junction nucleotides: 5. Germline loops: CDR1 SGDLS, CDR2 YYNGEE. The CDR3 extends over 16 amino acids. The whole variable domain, filled in from reference TRBV9 and TRBJ2-1, reads DSGVTQTPKHLITATGQRVTLRCSPRSGDLSVYWYQQSLDQGLQFLIQYYNGEERAKGNILERFSAQQFPDLHSELNLSSLELGDSALYFCASSVAGLAGADEQFFGPGTRLTVL.

The CDR3 bases are TGTGCCAGTAGTCGACCCACTAGCGGGAGGTTTATTTTTGATAATGAGCAGTTCTTC. It yields the protein CASSRPTSGRFIFDNEQFF. The V and J genes are TRBV19 and TRBJ2-1; 12 bases are a match to TRBD2. The CDR3 sequence is 19 residues long. The germline gives CDR1 LNHDA, CDR2 SQIVND (reference sequence). Trimming removed 5 bases from V and 7 bases from J; junction bases left unmatched: 18. Full variable domain (remainder filled in from reference TRBV19 and TRBJ2-1): DGGITQSPKYLFRKEGQNVTLSCEQNLNHDAMYWYRQDPGQGLRLIYYSQIVNDFQKGDIAEGYSVSREKKESFPLTVTSAQKNPTAFYLCASSRPTSGRFIFDNEQFFGPGTRLTVL.

The chain recombines TRBV15 with TRBJ2-5; 11 bases are shared with TRBD2. This CDR3 is 19 amino acids long. V trimming: 5 bases; J trimming: 2 bases; junction bases outside the gene matches: 16. Germline V CDR1 and CDR2: LNHNV, YYDKDF (reference sequence). CDR3 bases: TGTGCCACCAGCGTAGAGGGGATAGCGGGGGGGACAAAGCAAGAGACCCAGTACTTC. Translated: CATSVEGIAGGTKQETQYF. The entire variable domain, with the rest obtained from reference TRBV15 and TRBJ2-5, is as follows: DAMVIQNPRYQVTQFGKPVTLSCSQTLNHNVMYWYQQKSSQAPKLLFHYYDKDFNNEADTPDNFQSRRPNTSFCFLDIRSPGLGDTAMYLCATSVEGIAGGTKQETQYFGPGTRLLVL.